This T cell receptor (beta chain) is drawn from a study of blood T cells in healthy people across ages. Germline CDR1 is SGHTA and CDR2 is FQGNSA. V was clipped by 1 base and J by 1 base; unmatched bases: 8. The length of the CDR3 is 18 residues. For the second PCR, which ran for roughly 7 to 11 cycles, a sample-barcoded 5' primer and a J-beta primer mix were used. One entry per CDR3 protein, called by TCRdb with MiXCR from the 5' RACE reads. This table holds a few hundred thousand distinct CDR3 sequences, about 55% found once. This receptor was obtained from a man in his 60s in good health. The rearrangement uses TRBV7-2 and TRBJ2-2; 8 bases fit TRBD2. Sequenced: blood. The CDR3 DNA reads TGTGCCAGCAGCTTAGATCCCAACGGGGGGGGGAACACCGGGGAGCTGTTTTTT. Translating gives CASSLDPNGGGNTGELFF.